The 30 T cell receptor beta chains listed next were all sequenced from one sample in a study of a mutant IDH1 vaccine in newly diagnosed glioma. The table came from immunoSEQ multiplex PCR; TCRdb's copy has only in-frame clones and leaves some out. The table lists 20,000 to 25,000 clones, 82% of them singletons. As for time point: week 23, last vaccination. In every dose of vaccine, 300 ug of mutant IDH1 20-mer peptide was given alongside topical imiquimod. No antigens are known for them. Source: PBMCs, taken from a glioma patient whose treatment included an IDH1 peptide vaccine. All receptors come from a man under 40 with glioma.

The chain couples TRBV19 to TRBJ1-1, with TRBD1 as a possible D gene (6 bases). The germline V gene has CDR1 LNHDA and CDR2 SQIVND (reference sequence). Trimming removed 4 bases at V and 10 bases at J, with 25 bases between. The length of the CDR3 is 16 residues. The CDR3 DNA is TGTGCCAGTAGTAGACAGACAGGCCGTGGACTCCCGGCAGCTTTCTTT. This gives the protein CASSRQTGRGLPAAFF.

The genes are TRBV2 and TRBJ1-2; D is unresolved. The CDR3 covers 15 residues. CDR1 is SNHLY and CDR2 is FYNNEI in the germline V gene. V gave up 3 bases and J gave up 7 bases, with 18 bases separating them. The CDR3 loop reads CASSDRGVRMFGYTF. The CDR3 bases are TGTGCCAGCAGTGATCGAGGTGTCCGGATGTTTGGCTACACCTTC.

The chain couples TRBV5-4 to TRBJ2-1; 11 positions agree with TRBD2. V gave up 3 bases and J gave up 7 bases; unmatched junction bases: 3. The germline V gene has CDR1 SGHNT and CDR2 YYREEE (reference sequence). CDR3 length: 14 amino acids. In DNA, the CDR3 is TGTGCCAGCAGCTCCGGGACTAGCGGAAATGAGCAGTTCTTC. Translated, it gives CASSSGTSGNEQFF.

DNA for the CDR3: TGCGCCAGCACCAACCGGCCTAGCGGGGTGAACACCGGGGAGCTGTTTTTT. Its translation: CASTNRPSGVNTGELFF. This chain connects TRBV10-1 to TRBJ2-2; 9 bases are a match to TRBD2. The CDR3 runs to 17 residues. CDR1 and CDR2 (germline): WNHNN, SYGVQD (reference sequence). The J segment lost 1 base and the V segment lost 7 bases, leaving 10 bases of the junction unmatched.

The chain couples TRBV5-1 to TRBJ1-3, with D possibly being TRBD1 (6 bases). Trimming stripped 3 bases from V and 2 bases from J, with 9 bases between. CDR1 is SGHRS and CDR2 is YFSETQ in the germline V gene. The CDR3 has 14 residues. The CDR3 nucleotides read TGCGCCAGCAGCTCCTCAGGGGCTGGAAACACCATATATTTT. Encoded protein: CASSSSGAGNTIYF.

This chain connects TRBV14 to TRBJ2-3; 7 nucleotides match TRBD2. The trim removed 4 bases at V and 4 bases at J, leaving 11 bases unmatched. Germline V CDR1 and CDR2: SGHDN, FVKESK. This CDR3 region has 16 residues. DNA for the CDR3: TGTGCCAGCAGCCGTGGGGGAGGCGGGAGCCCAGATACGCAGTATTTT. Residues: CASSRGGGGSPDTQYF.

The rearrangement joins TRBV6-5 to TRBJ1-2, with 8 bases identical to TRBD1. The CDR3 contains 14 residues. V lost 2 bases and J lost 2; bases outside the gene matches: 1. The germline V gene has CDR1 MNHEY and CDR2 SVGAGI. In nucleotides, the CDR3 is TGTGCCAGCAGTTACCGGGACAGGAACTATGGCTACACCTTC. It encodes CASSYRDRNYGYTF.

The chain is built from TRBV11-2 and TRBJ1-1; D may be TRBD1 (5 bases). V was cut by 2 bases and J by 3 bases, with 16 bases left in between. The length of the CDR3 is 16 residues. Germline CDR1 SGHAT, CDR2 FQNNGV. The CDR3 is CASSLYEGRWDTEAFF. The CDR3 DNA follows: TGTGCCAGCAGCTTATACGAGGGGCGGTGGGACACTGAAGCTTTCTTT.

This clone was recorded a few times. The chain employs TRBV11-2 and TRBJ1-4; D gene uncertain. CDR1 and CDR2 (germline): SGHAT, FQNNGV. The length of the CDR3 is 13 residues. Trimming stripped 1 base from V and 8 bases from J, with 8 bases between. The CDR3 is CASSLGSGEKLFF. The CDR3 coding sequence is TGTGCCAGCAGCTTAGGAAGTGGGGAAAAACTGTTTTTT. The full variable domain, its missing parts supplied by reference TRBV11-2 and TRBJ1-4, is EAGVAQSPRYKIIEKRQSVAFWCNPISGHATLYWYQQILGQGPKLLIQFQNNGVVDDSQLPKDRFSAERLKGVDSTLKIQPAKLEDSAVYLCASSLGSGEKLFFGSGTQLSVL.

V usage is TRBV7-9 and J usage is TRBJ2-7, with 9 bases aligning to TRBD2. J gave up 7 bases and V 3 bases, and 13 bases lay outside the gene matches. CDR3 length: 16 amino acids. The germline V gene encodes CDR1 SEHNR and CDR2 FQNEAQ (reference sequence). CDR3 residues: CASSFGGLAGREEQYF. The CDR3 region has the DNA TGTGCCAGCAGCTTTGGTGGGCTAGCGGGAAGAGAGGAGCAGTACTTC.

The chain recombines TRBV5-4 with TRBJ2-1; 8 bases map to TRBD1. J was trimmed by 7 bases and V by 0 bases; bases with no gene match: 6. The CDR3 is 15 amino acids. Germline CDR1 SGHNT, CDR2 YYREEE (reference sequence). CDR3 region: CASSLGGTGLNEQFF. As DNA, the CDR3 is TGTGCCAGCAGCTTGGGCGGGACAGGCCTTAATGAGCAGTTCTTC.

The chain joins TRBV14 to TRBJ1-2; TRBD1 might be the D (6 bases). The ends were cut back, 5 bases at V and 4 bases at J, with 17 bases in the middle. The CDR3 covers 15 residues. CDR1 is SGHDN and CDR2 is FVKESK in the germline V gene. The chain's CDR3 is CASSSGTSRGYGYTF. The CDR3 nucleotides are TGTGCCAGCAGCTCCGGGACGTCCAGGGGCTATGGCTACACCTTC.

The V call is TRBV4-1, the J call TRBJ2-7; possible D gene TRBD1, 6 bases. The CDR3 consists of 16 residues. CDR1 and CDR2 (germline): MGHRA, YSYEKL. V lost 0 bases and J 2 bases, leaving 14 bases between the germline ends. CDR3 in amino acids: CASSQEWTALAYEQYF. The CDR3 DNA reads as TGCGCCAGCAGCCAAGAATGGACAGCCTTAGCCTACGAGCAGTACTTC.

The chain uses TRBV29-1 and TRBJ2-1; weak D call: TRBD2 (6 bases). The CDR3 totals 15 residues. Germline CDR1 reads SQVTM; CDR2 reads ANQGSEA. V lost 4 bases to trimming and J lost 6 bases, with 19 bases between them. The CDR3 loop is CSVAPGVEGGNEQFF. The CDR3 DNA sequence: TGCAGCGTTGCTCCCGGGGTAGAGGGAGGCAATGAGCAGTTCTTC.

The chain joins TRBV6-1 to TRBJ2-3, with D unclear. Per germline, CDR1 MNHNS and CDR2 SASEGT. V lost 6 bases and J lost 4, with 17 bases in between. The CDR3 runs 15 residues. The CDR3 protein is CASRLDHNPADTQYF. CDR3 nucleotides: TGTGCCAGCAGGCTGGACCATAATCCCGCAGATACGCAGTATTTT.

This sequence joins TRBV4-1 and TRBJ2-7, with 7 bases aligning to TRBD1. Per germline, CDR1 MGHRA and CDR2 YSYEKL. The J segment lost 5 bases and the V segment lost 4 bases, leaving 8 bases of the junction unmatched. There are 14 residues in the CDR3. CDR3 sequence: CASSLAKGQDEQYF. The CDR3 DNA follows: TGCGCCAGCAGCCTCGCCAAAGGACAGGACGAGCAGTACTTC.

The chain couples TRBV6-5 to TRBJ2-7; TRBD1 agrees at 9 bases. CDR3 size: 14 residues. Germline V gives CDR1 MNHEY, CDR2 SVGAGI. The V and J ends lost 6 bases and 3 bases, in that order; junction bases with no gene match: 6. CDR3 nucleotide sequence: TGTGCCAGCAGGCGTCCGGGACAGGGCTACGAGCAGTACTTC. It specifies CASRRPGQGYEQYF.

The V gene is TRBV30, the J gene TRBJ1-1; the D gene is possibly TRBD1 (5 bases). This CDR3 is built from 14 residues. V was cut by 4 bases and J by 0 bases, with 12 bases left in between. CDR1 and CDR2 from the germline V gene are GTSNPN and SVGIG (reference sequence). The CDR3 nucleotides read TGTGCCTGGACCCCATGGGGCCTGAACACTGAAGCTTTCTTT. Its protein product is CAWTPWGLNTEAFF.

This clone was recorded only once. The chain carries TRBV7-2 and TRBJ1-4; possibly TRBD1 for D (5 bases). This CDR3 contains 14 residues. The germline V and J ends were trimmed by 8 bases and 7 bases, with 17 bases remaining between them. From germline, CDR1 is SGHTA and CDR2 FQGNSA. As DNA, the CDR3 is TGTGCCAGCGGAGTAGGCAGGGCGGCTGAAAAACTGTTTTTT. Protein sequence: CASGVGRAAEKLFF.

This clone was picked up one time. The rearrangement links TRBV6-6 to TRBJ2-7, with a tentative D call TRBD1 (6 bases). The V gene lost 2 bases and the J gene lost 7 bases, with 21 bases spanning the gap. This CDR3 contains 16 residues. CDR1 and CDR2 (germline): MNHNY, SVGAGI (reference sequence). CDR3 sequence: CASSYASRGHPWEQYF. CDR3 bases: TGTGCCAGCAGTTACGCGAGTCGGGGACACCCCTGGGAGCAGTACTTC.

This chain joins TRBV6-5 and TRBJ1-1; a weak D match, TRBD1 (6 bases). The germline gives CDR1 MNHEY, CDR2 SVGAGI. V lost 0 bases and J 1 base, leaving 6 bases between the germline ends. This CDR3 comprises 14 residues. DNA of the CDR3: TGTGCCAGCAGTTACTCACAGGGGAACACTGAAGCTTTCTTT. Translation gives CASSYSQGNTEAFF.

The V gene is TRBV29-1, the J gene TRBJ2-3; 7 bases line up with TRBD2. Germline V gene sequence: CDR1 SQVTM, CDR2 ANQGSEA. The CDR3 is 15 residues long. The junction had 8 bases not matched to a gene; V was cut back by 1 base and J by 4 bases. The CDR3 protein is CSVEGGSASADTQYF. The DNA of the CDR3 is TGCAGCGTTGAAGGCGGGAGCGCTTCGGCAGATACGCAGTATTTT.

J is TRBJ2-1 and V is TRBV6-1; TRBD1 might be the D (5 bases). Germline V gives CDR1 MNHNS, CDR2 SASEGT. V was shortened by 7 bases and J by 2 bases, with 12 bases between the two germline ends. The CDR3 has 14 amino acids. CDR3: CASTKGKTYNEQFF. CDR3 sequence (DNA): TGTGCCAGCACCAAGGGGAAAACCTACAATGAGCAGTTCTTC.

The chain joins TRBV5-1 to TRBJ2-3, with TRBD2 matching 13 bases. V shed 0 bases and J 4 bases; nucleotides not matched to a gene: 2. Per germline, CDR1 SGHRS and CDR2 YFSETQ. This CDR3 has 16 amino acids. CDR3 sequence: CASSLGLAGGADTQYF. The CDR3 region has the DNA TGCGCCAGCAGCTTGGGACTAGCGGGAGGTGCAGATACGCAGTATTTT.

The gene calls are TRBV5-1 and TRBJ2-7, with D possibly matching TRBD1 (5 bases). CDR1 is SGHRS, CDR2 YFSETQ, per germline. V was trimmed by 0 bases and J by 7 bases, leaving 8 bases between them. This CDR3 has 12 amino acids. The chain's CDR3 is CASSLDPGEQYF. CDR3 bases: TGCGCCAGCAGCTTGGATCCAGGGGAGCAGTACTTC.

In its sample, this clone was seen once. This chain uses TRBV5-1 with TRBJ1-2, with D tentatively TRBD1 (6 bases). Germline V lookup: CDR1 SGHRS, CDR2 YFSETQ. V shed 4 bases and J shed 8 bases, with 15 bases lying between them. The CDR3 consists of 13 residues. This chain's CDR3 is CASSKGQLGGYTF. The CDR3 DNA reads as TGCGCCAGCAGCAAAGGACAGTTGGGCGGCTACACCTTC. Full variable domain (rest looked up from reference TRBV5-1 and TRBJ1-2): KAGVTQTPRYLIKTRGQQVTLSCSPISGHRSVSWYQQTPGQGLQFLFEYFSETQRNKGNFPGRFSGRQFSNSRSEMNVSTLELGDSALYLCASSKGQLGGYTFGSGTRLTVV.

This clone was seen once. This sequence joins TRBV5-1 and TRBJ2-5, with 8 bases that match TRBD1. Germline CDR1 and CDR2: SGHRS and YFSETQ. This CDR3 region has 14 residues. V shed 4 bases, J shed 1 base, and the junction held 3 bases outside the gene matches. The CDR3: CASSPGTGQETQYF. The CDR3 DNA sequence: TGCGCCAGCAGCCCTGGGACAGGCCAAGAGACCCAGTACTTC.

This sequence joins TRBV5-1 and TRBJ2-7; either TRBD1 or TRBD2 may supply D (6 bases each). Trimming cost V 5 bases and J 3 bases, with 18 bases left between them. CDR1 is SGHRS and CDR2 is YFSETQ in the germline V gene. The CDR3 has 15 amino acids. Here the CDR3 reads CASSSQGGGYYEQYF. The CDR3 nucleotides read TGCGCCAGCAGTTCCCAAGGAGGGGGGTACTACGAGCAGTACTTC.

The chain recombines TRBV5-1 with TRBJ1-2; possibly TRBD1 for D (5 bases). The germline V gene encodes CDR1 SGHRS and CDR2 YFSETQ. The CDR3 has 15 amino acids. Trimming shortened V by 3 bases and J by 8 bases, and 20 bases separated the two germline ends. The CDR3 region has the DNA TGCGCCAGCAGCTCACCTTATAGCCAGGGCGACGGCTACACCTTC. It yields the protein CASSSPYSQGDGYTF.

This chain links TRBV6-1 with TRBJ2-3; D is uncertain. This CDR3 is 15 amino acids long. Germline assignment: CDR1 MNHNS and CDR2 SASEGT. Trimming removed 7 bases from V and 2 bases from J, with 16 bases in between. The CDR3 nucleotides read TGTGCCAGCACCCCAGCGTGGGATACCACAGATACGCAGTATTTT. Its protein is CASTPAWDTTDTQYF.